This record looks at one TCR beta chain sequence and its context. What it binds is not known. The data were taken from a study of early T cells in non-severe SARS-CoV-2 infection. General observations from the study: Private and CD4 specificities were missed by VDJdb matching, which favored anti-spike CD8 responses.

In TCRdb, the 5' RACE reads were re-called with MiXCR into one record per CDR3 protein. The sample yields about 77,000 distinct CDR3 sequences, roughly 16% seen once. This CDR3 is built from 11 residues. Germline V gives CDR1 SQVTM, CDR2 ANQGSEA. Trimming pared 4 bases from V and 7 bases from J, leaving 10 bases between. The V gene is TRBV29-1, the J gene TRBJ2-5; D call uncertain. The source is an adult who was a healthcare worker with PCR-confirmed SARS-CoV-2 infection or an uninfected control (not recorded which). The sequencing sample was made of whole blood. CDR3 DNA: TGCAGCGTTGGGTCCTTGGGGACCCAGTACTTC. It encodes CSVGSLGTQYF.